A selection of T cell receptor beta chains follows, all from one sample in a study of T-cell reconstitution after alpha-beta-depleted transplantation in children. Each CDR3 protein is one row after TCRdb ran MiXCR on the PCR reads. The sample holds a few hundred thousand distinct CDR3 sequences, about 16% seen once. The material was PBMCs from the stem cell graft donor, obtained from the stem cell graft. These receptors were collected from a human donor who donated a stem cell graft to a child with acute lymphoblastic leukemia. Each CDR3 is given with its conserved first and last residue. The D gene is left open where the match is weak. Where a row states a size, it is once, few, many or the class of an expanded clone; other rows omit it.

>TRBD2|few|TRBJ2-3|TRBV5-1
TGCGCCAGCAGCTTGTTGGGGAGGGCAGATACGCAGTATTTT
CASSLLGRADTQYF
>.|.|TRBJ2-7|TRBV6-2/TRBV6-3
TGTGCCAGCAGTCCGGGGCTGGGGGGGCCCAACGAGCAGTACTTC
CASSPGLGGPNEQYF
>.|few|TRBJ2-7|TRBV27
TGTGCCAGCAGTATCGTGAGGCCAGGCTACGAGCAGTACTTC
CASSIVRPGYEQYF
>TRBD2|.|TRBJ2-3|TRBV7-8
TGTGCCAGCAGCTTAGACCTAGCGGGAGGGTTGGGAGATACGCAGTATTTT
CASSLDLAGGLGDTQYF
>.|few|TRBJ1-1|TRBV12-3/TRBV12-4
TGTGCCAGCAGTCCAACCGGGGCCCATCAAGCTTTCTTT
CASSPTGAHQAFF
>TRBD1|.|TRBJ1-1|TRBV25-1
TGTGCCAGCCTAAAGGGGGCGGGGAACACTGAAGCTTTCTTT
CASLKGAGNTEAFF
>.|few|TRBJ1-1|TRBV5-1
TGCGCCAGCTCTATAAGAAGGATGAACACTGAAGCTTTCTTT
CASSIRRMNTEAFF
>.|.|TRBJ2-7|TRBV5-1
TGCGCCAGCAGCGTCACATGGGACTACGAGCAGTACTTC
CASSVTWDYEQYF
>.|few|TRBJ2-1|TRBV5-8
TGTGCCAGCAGCACCCGATGGCGGGAATACAATGAGCAGTTCTTC
CASSTRWREYNEQFF
>TRBD2|many|TRBJ2-5|TRBV6-1
TGTGCCAGCAGTGAAGCTAGCGGGAGTCAAGAGACCCAGTACTTC
CASSEASGSQETQYF
>.|few|TRBJ1-5|TRBV20-1
TGCAGTGCTAGAGATTTCAAGGGCAATCAGCCCCAGCATTTT
CSARDFKGNQPQHF
>TRBD2|few|TRBJ2-1|TRBV5-1
TGCGCCAGCAGCTTGGGGGCAGCGGGAGGCAATGAGCAGTTCTTC
CASSLGAAGGNEQFF
>.|few|TRBJ2-1|TRBV18
TGTGCCAGCTCACCAGAGACTAGATCCAATGAGCAGTTCTTC
CASSPETRSNEQFF
>.|many|TRBJ2-7|TRBV20-1
TGCAGTGCTAGAGAGGGCAGATACGAGCAGTACTTC
CSAREGRYEQYF
>.|.|TRBJ2-2|TRBV5-1
TGCGCCAGCAGCTCGTCCCAGGGACTTCGCACCGGGGAGCTGTTTTTT
CASSSSQGLRTGELFF
>TRBD1|.|TRBJ2-7|TRBV6-1
TGTGCCAGCACCGACGAAACACAGGGGGCCTACGAGCAGTACTTC
CASTDETQGAYEQYF
>.|few|TRBJ2-5|TRBV12-3/TRBV12-4
TGTGCCAGCAGTTTATTTGGTCGGGGGGAGACCCAGTACTTC
CASSLFGRGETQYF
>.|.|TRBJ2-7|TRBV6-1
TGTGCCAGCAGTGTTCACGGGGGTACCTACGAGCAGTACTTC
CASSVHGGTYEQYF
>TRBD1|.|TRBJ1-2|TRBV19
TGTGCCAGTAGCGGCGACAGGGGGCCGAATGGCTACACCTTC
CASSGDRGPNGYTF
>.|.|TRBJ1-3|TRBV27
TGTGCCAGCAGTCTCCAAGGAGGGAGTGGAAACACCATATATTTT
CASSLQGGSGNTIYF
>.|few|TRBJ2-4|TRBV5-6
TGTGCCAGCAGCTTGAGAGGACCCAGGGCCAAAAACATTCAGTACTTC
CASSLRGPRAKNIQYF
>.|few|TRBJ2-1|TRBV29-1
TGCAGCGTTGACGAGGGGACCAGCTCCTACAATGAGCAGTTCTTC
CSVDEGTSSYNEQFF
>TRBD2|few|TRBJ2-7|TRBV4-1
TGCGCCAGCAGCCCAACAAGCGGGAGGGCCCTCGAGCAGTACTTC
CASSPTSGRALEQYF
>TRBD2|.|TRBJ2-1|TRBV19
TGTGCCAGTAGTATCCTTGGACTAGCGGGAGGGCGGGGGCAGTTCTTC
CASSILGLAGGRGQFF